Here is one TCR beta chain with its context. What it recognizes is unknown. CDR3 size: 13 residues. Germline V lookup: CDR1 KGHDR, CDR2 SFDVKD. Germline trimming cut 4 bases from V and 7 bases from J; bases unmatched to any gene: 3. This sample is drawn from a study of T cell responses to AZD1222 COVID-19 vaccine. As for the study in general: Whether given at about 4 or about 12 weeks, second doses were pooled. Findings and caveats of the study: Scientists sampled the repertoires only once the peak T cell response had passed. Donor demographics were predominantly white British with a female majority; clonal diversity may be underestimated. Unmutated variant regions are reportedly the target of nearly half of TCRs that are spike-specific.

Libraries were prepared by immunoSEQ multiplex PCR; TCRdb keeps only in-frame clonotypes and omits some of them. The sample holds tens of thousands of clones, around 80% seen once. The chain carries TRBV24-1 and TRBJ1-2; 9 positions agree with TRBD1. This material consisted of peripheral blood, taken on day 0 of AZD1222 vaccination. This receptor was obtained from an adult in good health. CDR3 sequence reads: CATSEGGQGGYTF. The CDR3 coding sequence is TGTGCCACCAGTGAAGGGGGACAGGGTGGCTACACCTTC.